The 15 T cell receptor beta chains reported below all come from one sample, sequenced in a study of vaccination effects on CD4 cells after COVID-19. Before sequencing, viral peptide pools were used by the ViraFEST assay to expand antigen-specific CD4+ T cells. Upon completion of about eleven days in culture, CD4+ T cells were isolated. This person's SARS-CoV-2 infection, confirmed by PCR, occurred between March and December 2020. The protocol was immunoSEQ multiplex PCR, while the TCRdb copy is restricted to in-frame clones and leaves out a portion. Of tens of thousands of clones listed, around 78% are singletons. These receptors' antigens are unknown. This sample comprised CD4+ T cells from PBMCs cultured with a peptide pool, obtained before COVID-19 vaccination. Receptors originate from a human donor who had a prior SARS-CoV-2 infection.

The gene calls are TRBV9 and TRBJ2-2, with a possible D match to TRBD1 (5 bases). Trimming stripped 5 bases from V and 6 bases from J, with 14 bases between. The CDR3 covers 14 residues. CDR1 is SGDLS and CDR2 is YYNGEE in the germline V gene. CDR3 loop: CASSDTQGAGELFF. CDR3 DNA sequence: TGTGCCAGCAGTGATACTCAGGGCGCCGGGGAGCTGTTTTTT.

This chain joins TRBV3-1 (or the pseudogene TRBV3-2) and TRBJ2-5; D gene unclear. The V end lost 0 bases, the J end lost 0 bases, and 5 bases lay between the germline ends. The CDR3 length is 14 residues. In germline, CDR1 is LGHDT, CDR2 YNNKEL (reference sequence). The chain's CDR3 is CASSQDPHQETQYF. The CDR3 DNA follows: TGTGCCAGCAGCCAAGATCCCCACCAAGAGACCCAGTACTTC.

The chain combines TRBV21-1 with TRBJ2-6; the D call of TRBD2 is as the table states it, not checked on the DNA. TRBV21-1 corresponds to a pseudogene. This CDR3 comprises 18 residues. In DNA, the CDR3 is TGTGCCAGCAGCAAAGATTCTAGCGGGGGCGGGAGGGCCAACGTCCTGACTTTC. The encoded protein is CASSKDSSGGGRANVLTF.

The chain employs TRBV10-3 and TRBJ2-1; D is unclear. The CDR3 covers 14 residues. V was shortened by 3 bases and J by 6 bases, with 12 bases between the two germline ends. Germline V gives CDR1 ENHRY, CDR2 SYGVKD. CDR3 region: CAISEILTVNEQFF. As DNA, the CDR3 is TGTGCCATCAGTGAAATACTAACGGTCAATGAGCAGTTCTTC.

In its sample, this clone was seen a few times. CDR3 residues: CASSFGTLGGGYGYTF. The CDR3 bases are TGTGCCAGCAGCTTTGGAACTTTAGGAGGCGGCTATGGCTACACCTTC. The chain links TRBV7-9 to TRBJ1-2; D gene ambiguous. There are 16 residues in the CDR3. Trimming left V 3 bases short and J 4 bases short, with 18 bases between. The germline V gene has CDR1 SEHNR and CDR2 FQNEAQ (reference sequence).

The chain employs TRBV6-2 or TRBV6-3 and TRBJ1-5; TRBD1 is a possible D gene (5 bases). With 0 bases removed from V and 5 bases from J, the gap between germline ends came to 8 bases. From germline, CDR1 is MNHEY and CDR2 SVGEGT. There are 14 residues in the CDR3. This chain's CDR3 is CASSYSSRDQPQHF. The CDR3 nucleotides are TGTGCCAGCAGTTACTCGAGCAGGGATCAGCCCCAGCATTTT.

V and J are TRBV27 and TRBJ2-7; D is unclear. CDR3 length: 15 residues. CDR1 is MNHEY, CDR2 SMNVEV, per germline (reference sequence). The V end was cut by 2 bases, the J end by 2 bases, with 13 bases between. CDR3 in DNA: TGTGCCAGCAGTTTAACCGTAGGGATCGCCTACGAGCAGTACTTC. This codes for CASSLTVGIAYEQYF.

CDR3 region: CATSDPKTGGVETQYF. The CDR3 region has the DNA TGTGCCACCAGTGATCCCAAAACAGGGGGCGTAGAGACCCAGTACTTC. V usage is TRBV24-1 and J usage is TRBJ2-5; 9 nucleotides line up with TRBD1. CDR1 is KGHDR, CDR2 SFDVKD, per germline. CDR3 length: 16 residues. V trimming: 3 bases; J trimming: 4 bases; junction bases outside the gene matches: 8.

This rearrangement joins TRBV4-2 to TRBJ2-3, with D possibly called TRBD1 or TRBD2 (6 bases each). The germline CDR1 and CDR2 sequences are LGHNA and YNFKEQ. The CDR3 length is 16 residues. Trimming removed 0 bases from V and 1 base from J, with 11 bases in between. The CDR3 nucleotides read TGTGCCAGCAGCCAAGATTCGGGGGCCGGCACAGATACGCAGTATTTT. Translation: CASSQDSGAGTDTQYF.

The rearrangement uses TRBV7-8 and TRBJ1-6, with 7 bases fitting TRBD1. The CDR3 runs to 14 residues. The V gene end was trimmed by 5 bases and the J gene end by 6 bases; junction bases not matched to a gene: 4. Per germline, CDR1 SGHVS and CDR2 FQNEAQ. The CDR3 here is CASSLRQGNSPLHF. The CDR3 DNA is TGTGCCAGCAGCCTGAGACAGGGTAATTCACCCCTCCACTTT.

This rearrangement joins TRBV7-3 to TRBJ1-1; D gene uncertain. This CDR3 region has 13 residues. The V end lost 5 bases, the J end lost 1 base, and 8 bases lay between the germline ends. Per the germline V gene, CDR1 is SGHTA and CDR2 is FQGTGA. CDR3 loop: CASSTRWNTEAFF. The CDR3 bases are TGTGCCAGCAGCACCCGGTGGAACACTGAAGCTTTCTTT.

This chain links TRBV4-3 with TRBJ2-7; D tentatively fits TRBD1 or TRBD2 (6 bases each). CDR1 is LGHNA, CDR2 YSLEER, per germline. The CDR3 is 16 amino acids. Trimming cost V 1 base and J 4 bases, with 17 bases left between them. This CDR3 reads CASSQGGALTTYEQYF. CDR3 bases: TGCGCCAGCAGCCAAGGGGGGGCCCTTACAACTTACGAGCAGTACTTC.

The CDR3 coding sequence is TGTGCCAGCTCACAACAGGGTAATCAGCCCCAGCATTTT. Residues: CASSQQGNQPQHF. V gene TRBV18 combines with J gene TRBJ1-5; TRBD1 is a possible D gene (6 bases). The germline V gene has CDR1 KGHSH and CDR2 LQKENI. Between the trimmed V and J ends, which lost 4 bases and 4 bases, there was a span of 8 bases. The CDR3 runs to 13 residues.

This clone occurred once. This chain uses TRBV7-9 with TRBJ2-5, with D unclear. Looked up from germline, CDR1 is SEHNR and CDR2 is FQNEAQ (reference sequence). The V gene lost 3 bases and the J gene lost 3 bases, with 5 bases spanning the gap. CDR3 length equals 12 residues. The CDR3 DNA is TGTGCCAGCAGCTTCAAAGAAGAGACCCAGTACTTC. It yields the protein CASSFKEETQYF.

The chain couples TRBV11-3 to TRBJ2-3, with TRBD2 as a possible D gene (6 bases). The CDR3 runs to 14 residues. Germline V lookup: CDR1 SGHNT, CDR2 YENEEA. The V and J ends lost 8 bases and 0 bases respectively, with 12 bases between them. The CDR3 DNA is TGTGCCAGCGGGAGGCGGGGTAGCACAGATACGCAGTATTTT. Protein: CASGRRGSTDTQYF.